The table lists the clone carrying this T cell receptor beta chain with a count of one. These data originate in a study of T cell responses to AZD1222 COVID-19 vaccine. CDR1 and CDR2 from the germline V gene are MDHEN and SYDVKM. The CDR3 consists of 15 residues. TCRdb's table, derived via immunoSEQ multiplex PCR, lists solely in-frame clones and lacks some. This table has around 260,000 clones, approximately 93% appearing once. The sequence came from an adult in good health. Specimen: peripheral blood, collected on day 0 of AZD1222 vaccination. The chain recombines TRBV28 with TRBJ1-5, with D unclear. CDR3 in DNA: TGTGCAGCAGCATCAGCAAGCAAAAGCAATCAGCCCCAGCATTTT. It encodes CAAASASKSNQPQHF.